This T cell receptor beta chain was captured by sequencing in a study of CD8 T cell repertoires and HIV-1 epitope variants. This table comes from immunoSEQ multiplex PCR, and its TCRdb copy is limited to in-frame clones, with some not included. The sample carries fewer than 7,500 clones, 60% to 75% recorded once. This clone was observed a single time. Its target is unknown. The TCR was taken from a male donor with HIV. Material: cultured CD8+ T cells derived from PBMCs.

DNA for the CDR3: TGTGCCAGCAGTTTATGGGGGAACTACAATGAGCAGTTCTTC. This translates into CASSLWGNYNEQFF. This chain uses TRBV27 with TRBJ2-1, with D perhaps matching TRBD1 or TRBD2 (5 bases each). The CDR3 runs to 14 residues. Germline V lookup: CDR1 MNHEY, CDR2 SMNVEV (reference sequence). Trimming removed 1 base from V and 3 bases from J, with 7 bases in between.